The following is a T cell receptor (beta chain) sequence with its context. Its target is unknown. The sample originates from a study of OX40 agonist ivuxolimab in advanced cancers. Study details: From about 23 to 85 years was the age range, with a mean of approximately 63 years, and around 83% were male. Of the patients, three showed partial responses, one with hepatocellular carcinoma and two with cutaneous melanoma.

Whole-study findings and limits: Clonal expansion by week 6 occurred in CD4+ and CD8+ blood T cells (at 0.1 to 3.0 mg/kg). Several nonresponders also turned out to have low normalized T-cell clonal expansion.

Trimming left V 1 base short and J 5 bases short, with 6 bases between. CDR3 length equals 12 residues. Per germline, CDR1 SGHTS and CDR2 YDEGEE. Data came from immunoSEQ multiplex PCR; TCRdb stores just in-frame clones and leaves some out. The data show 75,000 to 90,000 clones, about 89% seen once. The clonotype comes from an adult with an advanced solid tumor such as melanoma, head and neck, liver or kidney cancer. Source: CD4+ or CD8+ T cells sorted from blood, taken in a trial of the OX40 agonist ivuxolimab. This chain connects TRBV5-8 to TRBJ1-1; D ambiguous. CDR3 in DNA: TGTGCCAGCAGCTTGAGAGGGACTGAAGCTTTCTTT. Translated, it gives CASSLRGTEAFF.